One sample yielded the 21 T cell receptor beta chains listed below, sequenced in a study of identical twins. MiXCR was run by TCRdb on the 5' RACE reads, yielding one entry per CDR3 protein. The sample contains more than 1.5 million distinct CDR3 sequences, more than 30% of which appear only once. Input material: cord blood. The receptors stem from a newborn girl in good health.

This clonotype was counted ten times or more. This chain joins TRBV27 and TRBJ2-5; D gene ambiguous. The CDR3 totals 15 residues. Per germline, CDR1 MNHEY and CDR2 SMNVEV (reference sequence). With 3 bases removed from V and 0 bases from J, the gap between germline ends came to 11 bases. The CDR3 DNA sequence: TGTGCCAGCAGTTTTGTAGGGTCGTACCAAGAGACCCAGTACTTC. Translation: CASSFVGSYQETQYF.

This clonotype was seen more than once but under ten times. The rearrangement joins TRBV6-6 to TRBJ2-1; 7 bases fit TRBD2. This CDR3 spans 15 amino acids. The V gene end was trimmed by 2 bases and the J gene end by 5 bases; junction bases not matched to a gene: 6. Germline V CDR1 and CDR2: MNHNY, SVGAGI (reference sequence). The CDR3 coding sequence is TGTGCCAGCAGTTACACGAATCTAGCGGACAATGAGCAGTTCTTC. Residues: CASSYTNLADNEQFF.

This clonotype showed up just a few times. The genes are TRBV29-1 and TRBJ2-7; 7 bases line up with TRBD1. Per the germline V gene, CDR1 is SQVTM and CDR2 is ANQGSEA. This CDR3 has 14 amino acids. J gave up 3 bases and V 2 bases, and 7 bases lay outside the gene matches. The CDR3 region is CSVELRTGGYEQYF. The DNA of the CDR3 is TGCAGCGTTGAATTGCGGACAGGCGGCTACGAGCAGTACTTC.

Only a few counts were recorded for this clonotype. The chain uses TRBV20-1 and TRBJ2-7; D gene unclear. The CDR3 runs to 10 residues. The V end was cut by 6 bases, the J end by 6 bases, with 9 bases between. Looked up from germline, CDR1 is DFQATT and CDR2 is SNEGSKA (reference sequence). The chain's CDR3 is CSALLREQYF. The CDR3 nucleotides are TGCAGTGCGCTACTGCGCGAGCAGTACTTC.

CDR3 DNA: TGCAGTGCTAGTCCTAGCGGGAGTCGGTCATACGGGGAGCTGTTTTTT. This gives the protein CSASPSGSRSYGELFF. The V call is TRBV20-1, the J call TRBJ2-2; 10 bases map to TRBD2. The CDR3 sequence is 16 residues long. V lost 3 bases, J lost 7 bases, and 11 bases stayed unmatched. Germline CDR1 reads DFQATT; CDR2 reads SNEGSKA (reference sequence).

The table lists this clonotype with a few counts. This rearrangement joins TRBV4-2 to TRBJ2-1, with 7 nucleotides matching TRBD2. The CDR3 consists of 16 residues. Per the germline V gene, CDR1 is LGHNA and CDR2 is YNFKEQ. V lost 2 bases, J lost 4 bases, and 8 bases stayed unmatched. CDR3 residues: CASSQTGTKAYNEQFF. The CDR3 nucleotides are TGTGCCAGCAGCCAAACCGGGACTAAAGCTTACAATGAGCAGTTCTTC.

CDR3 protein: CASSGWNEQYF. The DNA of the CDR3 is TGTGCCAGCAGTGGGTGGAATGAGCAGTACTTC. The V and J genes are TRBV2 and TRBJ2-1; D remains unclear. The DNA end is more similar to TRBJ2-7, so the J call may be wrong. Germline CDR1 is SNHLY and CDR2 is FYNNEI. This CDR3 has 11 amino acids.

This clonotype has more than one count but fewer than ten. The rearrangement uses TRBV20-1 and TRBJ2-1; 12 nucleotides line up with TRBD2. After removal of 4 bases from V and 6 bases from J, the junction contained 16 bases not matched to a gene. This CDR3 has 18 residues. CDR1 is DFQATT, CDR2 SNEGSKA, per germline (reference sequence). CDR3 amino acids: CSATPASLLAGGRNEQFF. The DNA for the CDR3 is TGCAGTGCTACTCCGGCTTCACTACTAGCGGGAGGACGCAATGAGCAGTTCTTC.

The chain combines TRBV5-1 with TRBJ1-1; possibly TRBD1 for D (5 bases). The CDR3 sequence is 13 residues long. The germline V gene has CDR1 SGHRS and CDR2 YFSETQ. V dropped 4 bases and J dropped 3 bases, with 10 bases sitting between them. The CDR3 reads CASSAREDTEAFF. CDR3 sequence (DNA): TGCGCCAGCAGCGCCAGGGAGGACACTGAAGCTTTCTTT.

The V and J genes are TRBV6-1 and TRBJ1-5; possibly TRBD1 for D (6 bases). Trimming cost V 7 bases and J 0 bases, with 13 bases left between them. Germline V CDR1 and CDR2: MNHNS, SASEGT. There are 15 residues in the CDR3. The CDR3 reads CASKGGGYSNQPQHF. The CDR3, as DNA: TGTGCCAGCAAAGGGGGGGGCTATAGCAATCAGCCCCAGCATTTT.

This clonotype was seen repeatedly, ten times or more. The chain joins TRBV27 to TRBJ2-5; unclear D gene. The CDR3 contains 11 residues. The V end was cut by 5 bases, the J end by 4 bases, with 5 bases between. The germline V gene has CDR1 MNHEY and CDR2 SMNVEV (reference sequence). DNA of the CDR3: TGTGCCAGCAGTCCCCCAGAGACCCAGTACTTC. Protein product: CASSPPETQYF.

This clonotype was detected a few times. The chain joins TRBV12-3 or TRBV12-4 to TRBJ1-2; maybe TRBD1 (5 bases). V was shortened by 1 base and J by 4 bases, with 10 bases between the two germline ends. CDR3 length: 14 amino acids. CDR3 in amino acids: CASSLDAGPYGYTF. The CDR3 nucleotides are TGTGCCAGCAGTTTAGATGCGGGGCCCTATGGCTACACCTTC.

V is TRBV5-1 and J is TRBJ2-1; D may be TRBD1 or TRBD2 (6 bases each). Germline V gives CDR1 SGHRS, CDR2 YFSETQ. The V gene lost 2 bases and the J gene lost 13 bases, with 19 bases spanning the gap. This CDR3 has 14 amino acids. The CDR3 region is CASSLGGREETQFF. In nucleotides, the CDR3 is TGCGCCAGCAGCTTAGGGGGGAGAGAAGAGACCCAGTTCTTC.

This clonotype was observed once. The CDR3: CASSLIGVFSTDTQYF. As DNA, the CDR3 is TGTGCCAGCAGTTTAATTGGGGTCTTTAGCACAGATACGCAGTATTTT. V gene TRBV28 combines with J gene TRBJ2-3, with unresolved D. V was clipped by 2 bases and J by 0 bases, with 12 bases between them. The CDR3 consists of 16 residues. Germline values: CDR1 MDHEN, CDR2 SYDVKM.

The CDR3 coding sequence is TGCAGTGCTAGGTTTGGACTAGCGGGTTACAATGAGCAGTTCTTC. Encoded protein: CSARFGLAGYNEQFF. V gene TRBV20-1 combines with J gene TRBJ2-1; 11 bases map to TRBD2. Germline V CDR1 and CDR2: DFQATT, SNEGSKA (reference sequence). Trimming at V came to 3 bases and at J to 4 bases, leaving 5 bases not matched to a gene. The length of the CDR3 is 15 residues.

This chain uses TRBV7-9 with TRBJ2-7, with D perhaps being TRBD1 or TRBD2 (5 bases each). Germline V gives CDR1 SEHNR, CDR2 FQNEAQ (reference sequence). The V end lost 10 bases, the J end lost 2 bases, and 21 bases lay between the germline ends. The CDR3 length is 15 residues. The CDR3 DNA sequence: TGTGCCACGCCAGGGAGCTTAAATCCCCCCTACGAGCAGTACTTC. Protein: CATPGSLNPPYEQYF.

The chain is built from TRBV29-1 and TRBJ1-2; D not resolved. Germline V gene lookup returns CDR1 SQVTM and CDR2 ANQGSEA. The CDR3 is made up of 14 amino acids. V lost 6 bases to trimming and J lost 0 bases, with 14 bases between them. The CDR3 here is CSVALRHSNYGYTF. The DNA of the CDR3 is TGCAGCGTCGCCTTAAGACATTCTAACTATGGCTACACCTTC.

This clonotype was seen more than once but under ten times. The CDR3 region is CASTPTSLNYGYTF. The DNA of the CDR3 is TGTGCCAGCACCCCCACCAGTCTTAACTATGGCTACACCTTC. V usage is TRBV12-3 or TRBV12-4 and J usage is TRBJ1-2, with D hard to call. The CDR3 contains 14 residues. The V gene lost 7 bases and the J gene lost 1 base, with 13 bases spanning the gap.

Concerning this clonotype: This clone may be a read error of a much larger clone one base away. The rearrangement links TRBV10-3 to TRBJ1-2, with 7 bases fitting TRBD1. Trimming took 4 bases from V and 3 from J; bases not matched to a gene: 8. The germline CDR1 and CDR2 sequences are ENHRY and SYGVKD. This CDR3 is built from 15 residues. In DNA form, the CDR3 reads TGTGCCATCAGTGGCGTGGGACAGTCTGACTATGGCTACACCTTC. Its protein is CAISGVGQSDYGYTF.

This clonotype was counted between two and nine times. The V and J genes are TRBV6-1 and TRBJ1-2, with 8 bases lining up with TRBD1. This CDR3 contains 14 residues. CDR1 is MNHNS, CDR2 SASEGT, per germline. J lost 5 bases, V lost 4 bases, and 6 bases had no gene match. The CDR3, as DNA: TGTGCCAGCAGTGCCGACAGGGGATGGTATGGCTACACCTTC. Its translation is CASSADRGWYGYTF.

This clonotype occurred many times. This sequence joins TRBV27 and TRBJ1-2; possibly TRBD1 for D (6 bases). This CDR3 region has 14 residues. CDR1 and CDR2 (germline): MNHEY, SMNVEV (reference sequence). Trimming took off 4 bases at V and 1 base at J, with 10 bases between the two ends. The CDR3 sequence: CASSSGQRNYGYTF. CDR3 sequence (DNA): TGTGCCAGCAGTTCAGGACAGCGTAACTATGGCTACACCTTC.